This T cell receptor (beta chain) was documented in a study of glioma-infiltrating T cells after dendritic cell vaccination. Per the germline V gene, CDR1 is GTSNPN and CDR2 is SVGIG (reference sequence). This CDR3 contains 11 residues. V shed 2 bases and J shed 12 bases, with 14 bases lying between them. Some clones are missing from TCRdb's copy, which holds only in-frame ones; the method was immunoSEQ multiplex PCR. The sample lists around 100,000 clones; around 81% were seen once. This sequence joins TRBV30 and TRBJ2-7; D call uncertain. The receptor's source is a human donor with glioblastoma. The starting material was blood, obtained before dendritic cell vaccination. As DNA, the CDR3 is TGTGCCTGGAGTCTGGGCCAGCTTTGGTACTTC. Translated: CAWSLGQLWYF.